This T cell receptor beta chain was sequenced for a study of identical twins. This clonotype was detected ten times or more. The CDR3 runs to 16 residues. Germline V CDR1 and CDR2: SGHRS, YFSETQ. The V segment lost 4 bases and the J segment 4 bases; nucleotides outside the gene matches: 4. TCRdb re-called the 5' RACE reads with MiXCR, one entry per CDR3 protein. The data contain a few hundred thousand distinct CDR3 sequences, approximately 8.3% of them singletons. These data are also associated with another study on yellow fever vaccine responses in identical twins.

This receptor was identified in a woman under 30 in good health. The chain combines TRBV5-1 with TRBJ2-1; 14 nucleotides agree with TRBD2. Sequencing was performed on CD8+ T cells sorted from blood. The CDR3 nucleotides read TGCGCCAGCAGCGGGACTAGCGGGGGTCCATACAATGAGCAGTTCTTC. Translating gives CASSGTSGGPYNEQFF. The full variable domain, in which reference TRBV5-1 and TRBJ2-1 provide the parts outside the CDR3, is KAGVTQTPRYLIKTRGQQVTLSCSPISGHRSVSWYQQTPGQGLQFLFEYFSETQRNKGNFPGRFSGRQFSNSRSEMNVSTLELGDSALYLCASSGTSGGPYNEQFFGPGTRLTVL.